This paragraph reports one T cell receptor beta chain. The study based diagnoses on clinical symptoms, serum thyroxine and TRAb, thyroid ultrasound and orbital computed tomography. This sample was included in a study of T cells in Graves' hyperthyroidism and ophthalmopathy. The CDR3 regions of TCR beta were amplified from RNA transcripts. The TCR CDR3 first-round RT-PCR relied on the HTBI primer set. MiXCR was run by TCRdb on the multiplex PCR reads, yielding one entry per CDR3 protein. The table records about 640,000 distinct CDR3 sequences, 14% of them present only once. This TCR was recovered from a woman in her forties or fifties with Graves' ophthalmopathy. The specimen was blood.

CDR3 DNA: TGTGCCAGCAGTAATTGGGGCTCTCCCGGCACAGATACGCAGTATTTT. Its protein is CASSNWGSPGTDTQYF. The chain has TRBV5-6 and TRBJ2-3; D is perhaps TRBD1 (5 bases). With 5 bases removed from V and 1 base from J, the gap between germline ends came to 17 bases. The CDR3 covers 16 residues. Germline V CDR1 and CDR2: SGHDT, YYEEEE. The full variable domain, rest sourced from reference TRBV5-6 and TRBJ2-3, is DAGVTQSPTHLIKTRGQQVTLRCSPKSGHDTVSWYQQALGQGPQFIFQYYEEEERQRGNFPDRFSGHQFPNYSSELNVNALLLGDSALYLCASSNWGSPGTDTQYFGPGTRLTVL.